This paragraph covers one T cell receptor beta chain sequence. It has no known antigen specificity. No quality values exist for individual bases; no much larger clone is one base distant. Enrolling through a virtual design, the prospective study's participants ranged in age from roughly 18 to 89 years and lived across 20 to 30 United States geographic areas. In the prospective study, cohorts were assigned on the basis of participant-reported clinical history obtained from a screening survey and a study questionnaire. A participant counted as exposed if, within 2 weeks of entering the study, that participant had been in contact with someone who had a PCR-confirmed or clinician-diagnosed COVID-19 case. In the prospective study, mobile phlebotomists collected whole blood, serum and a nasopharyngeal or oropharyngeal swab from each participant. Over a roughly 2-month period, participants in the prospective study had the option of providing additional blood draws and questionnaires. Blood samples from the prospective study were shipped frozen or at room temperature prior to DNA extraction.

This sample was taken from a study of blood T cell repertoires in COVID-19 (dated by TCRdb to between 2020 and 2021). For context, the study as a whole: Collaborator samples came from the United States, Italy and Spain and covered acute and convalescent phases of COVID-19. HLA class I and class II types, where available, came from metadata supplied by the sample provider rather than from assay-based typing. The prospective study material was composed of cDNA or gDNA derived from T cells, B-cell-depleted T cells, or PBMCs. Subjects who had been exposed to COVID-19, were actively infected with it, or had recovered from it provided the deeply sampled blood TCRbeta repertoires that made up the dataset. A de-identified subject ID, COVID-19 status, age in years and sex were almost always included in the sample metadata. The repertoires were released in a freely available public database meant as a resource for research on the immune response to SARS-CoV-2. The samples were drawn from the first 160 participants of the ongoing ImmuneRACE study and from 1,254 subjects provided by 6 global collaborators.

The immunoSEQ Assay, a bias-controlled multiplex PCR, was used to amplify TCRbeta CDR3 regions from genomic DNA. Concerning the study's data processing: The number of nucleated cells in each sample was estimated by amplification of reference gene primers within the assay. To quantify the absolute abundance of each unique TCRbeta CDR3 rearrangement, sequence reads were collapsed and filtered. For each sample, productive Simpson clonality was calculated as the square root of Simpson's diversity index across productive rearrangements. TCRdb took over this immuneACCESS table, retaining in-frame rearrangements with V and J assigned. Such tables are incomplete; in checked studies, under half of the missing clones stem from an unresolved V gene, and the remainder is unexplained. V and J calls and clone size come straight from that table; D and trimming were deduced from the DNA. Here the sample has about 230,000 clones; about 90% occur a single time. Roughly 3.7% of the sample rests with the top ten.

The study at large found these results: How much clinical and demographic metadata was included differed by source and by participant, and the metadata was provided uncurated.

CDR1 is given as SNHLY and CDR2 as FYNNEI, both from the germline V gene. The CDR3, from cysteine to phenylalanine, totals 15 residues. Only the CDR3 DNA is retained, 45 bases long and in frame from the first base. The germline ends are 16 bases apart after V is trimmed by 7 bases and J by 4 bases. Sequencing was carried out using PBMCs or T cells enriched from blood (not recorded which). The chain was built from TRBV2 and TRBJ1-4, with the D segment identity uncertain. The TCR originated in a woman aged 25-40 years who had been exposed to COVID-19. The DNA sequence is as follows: TGTGCCAGCATGAGGGCGGCCCTTGGTAATGAAAAACTGTTTTTT. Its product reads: CASMRAALGNEKLFF.